The 10 T cell receptor beta chains presented below share a single source sample, sequenced in a study of blood T cell repertoires in COVID-19 (TCRdb year 2020). The protocol used for the library was the immunoSEQ multiplex PCR assay. Held by TCRdb, this immuneACCESS table contains in-frame sequences only and omits some clones. Under half of the omission traces to an unresolved V gene where checked; the cause of the rest is unknown. This sample gives 300,000 to 350,000 clones in total; more than 75% of them show up just once. 2.5% to 4% of the sample is held by the ten biggest clonotypes. The sample was peripheral blood. These receptor sequences come from a woman under 30 who had recovered from COVID-19.

The count of this clone is one. The rearrangement joins TRBV28 to TRBJ2-5; TRBD2 aligns across 9 bases. V lost 6 bases, J lost 2 bases, and 7 bases stayed unmatched. This CDR3 has 15 residues. The germline V gene has CDR1 MDHEN and CDR2 SYDVKM. CDR3 DNA sequence: TGTGCCAGCAGCGGGGAGCGGGAGGTTCAAGAGACCCAGTACTTC. Its translation is CASSGEREVQETQYF.

The chain uses TRBV11-2 and TRBJ1-1, with D unresolved. V was shortened by 6 bases and J by 4 bases, with 12 bases between the two germline ends. The CDR3 has 13 residues. Germline V CDR1 and CDR2: SGHAT, FQNNGV. The CDR3 spells CASRIAAGTEAFF. The CDR3 DNA reads TGTGCCAGCAGAATAGCGGCCGGCACTGAAGCTTTCTTT.

The J gene is TRBJ2-3, the V gene TRBV5-4; possibly TRBD2 for D (6 bases). The germline V gene encodes CDR1 SGHNT and CDR2 YYREEE (reference sequence). Trimming cost V 0 bases and J 3 bases, with 11 bases left between them. The CDR3 sequence is 15 residues long. The CDR3 protein is CASSLAGSWTDTQYF. Written as DNA, the CDR3 is TGTGCCAGCAGCTTGGCCGGGAGTTGGACAGATACGCAGTATTTT.

The chain has TRBV11-3 and TRBJ2-2; D possibly corresponds to TRBD2 (6 bases). The CDR3 is 15 residues long. Germline CDR1 is SGHNT and CDR2 is YENEEA. Trimming stripped 4 bases from V and 6 bases from J, with 15 bases between. Here the CDR3 DNA reads TGTGCCAGCAGCTCCCGGGAGCTTCCAGCCGGGGAGCTGTTTTTT. Protein sequence: CASSSRELPAGELFF.

The DNA for the CDR3 is TGTGCCAGTAGTAAAAGGACAGGGAGCTCCTACGAGCAGTACGTC. Amino acid sequence: CASSKRTGSSYEQYV. The rearrangement links TRBV19 to TRBJ2-7, with 8 bases aligning to TRBD1. This CDR3 region has 15 residues. Germline V gene lookup returns CDR1 LNHDA and CDR2 SQIVND (reference sequence). Trimming took 4 bases from V and 0 from J; bases not matched to a gene: 5.

The V gene is TRBV5-5, the J gene TRBJ2-1; D is possibly TRBD2 (5 bases). V was pared by 0 bases and J by 7 bases, with 8 bases between. Germline CDR1 SGHKS, CDR2 YYEKEE (reference sequence). The CDR3 is 13 amino acids. CDR3 sequence reads: CASSLVAMNEQFF. The CDR3 DNA sequence: TGTGCCAGCAGCTTGGTAGCGATGAATGAGCAGTTCTTC.

The chain carries TRBV10-2 and TRBJ1-1; 8 bases are a match to TRBD1. The CDR3 sequence is 15 residues long. CDR1 and CDR2 (germline): WSHSY, SAAADI. V shed 2 bases and J 0 bases; nucleotides not matched to a gene: 2. For the CDR3, the DNA is TGCGCCAGCAGTGAGCCGGACAGGGTGAACACTGAAGCTTTCTTT. The encoded protein is CASSEPDRVNTEAFF.

This chain connects TRBV7-4 to TRBJ2-7; TRBD2 might be the D (6 bases). The CDR3 length is 14 residues. V was pared by 4 bases and J by 4 bases, with 14 bases between. Germline CDR1 and CDR2: SGHVT and SQSDAQ. CDR3 DNA sequence: TGTGCCAGCAGCTCCTTTATTGGGGGGTACGAGCAGTACGTC. Translating gives CASSSFIGGYEQYV.

The gene calls are TRBV12-5 and TRBJ2-1, with TRBD2 matching 11 bases. This CDR3 is 16 amino acids long. V lost 0 bases, J lost 5 bases, and 3 bases stayed unmatched. Per the germline V gene, CDR1 is LGHNT and CDR2 is FRNRAP. DNA of the CDR3: TGTGCTAGTGGTTTGGTACTAGCGGGAGTTAACAATGAGCAGTTCTTC. This encodes CASGLVLAGVNNEQFF. Combining the CDR3 with reference TRBV12-5 and TRBJ2-1 gives the whole variable domain DARVTQTPRHKVTEMGQEVTMRCQPILGHNTVFWYRQTMMQGLELLAYFRNRAPLDDSGMPKDRFSAEMPDATLATLKIQPSEPRDSAVYFCASGLVLAGVNNEQFFGPGTRLTVL.

The V call is TRBV7-9, the J call TRBJ2-7; no clear D. V was trimmed by 3 bases and J by 6 bases, leaving 9 bases between them. Per the germline V gene, CDR1 is SEHNR and CDR2 is FQNEAQ (reference sequence). CDR3 length: 12 residues. In DNA, the CDR3 is TGTGCCAGCAGCTTCGCTGGGCGCGAGCAGTACGTC. This gives the protein CASSFAGREQYV.